The 29 T cell receptor beta chains reported below all come from one sample, sequenced in a study of T cells in Graves' hyperthyroidism and ophthalmopathy. Amplification of TCR beta CDR3 regions used RNA as the template. A first-round RT-PCR of the TCR CDR3 used the HTBI primer set. TCRdb reprocessed the multiplex PCR reads via MiXCR and lists one record per CDR3 protein. The sample lists more than 300,000 distinct CDR3 sequences, roughly 20% occurring once. The sample consisted of blood. The receptor source for this set is a man aged 18 to 29 with Graves' ophthalmopathy.

This clonotype was detected ten times or more. V and J are TRBV20-1 and TRBJ2-2; no definite D call. CDR1 is DFQATT, CDR2 SNEGSKA, per germline (reference sequence). This CDR3 has 15 amino acids. Trimming stripped 2 bases from V and 1 base from J, with 11 bases between. Here the CDR3 reads CSARSTHQNTGELFF. CDR3 DNA sequence: TGCAGTGCTAGATCCACACACCAGAACACCGGGGAGCTGTTTTTT.

This clonotype was counted a few times. This chain links TRBV5-1 with TRBJ1-4; tentatively, D is TRBD1 (5 bases). Germline V CDR1 and CDR2: SGHRS, YFSETQ. The CDR3 has 15 amino acids. With 2 bases removed from V and 5 bases from J, the gap between germline ends came to 13 bases. CDR3: CASSLRTGGNEKLFF. The CDR3 bases are TGCGCCAGCAGCTTAAGAACAGGAGGGAATGAAAAACTGTTTTTT.

V and J are TRBV20-1 and TRBJ2-7; 8 positions match TRBD1. CDR1 and CDR2 (germline): DFQATT, SNEGSKA (reference sequence). This CDR3 region has 12 residues. V shed 3 bases and J 9 bases; nucleotides not matched to a gene: 7. The CDR3 DNA reads as TGCAGTGCTAGGGACAGGGCACGCCGGCAGTACTTC. Translation: CSARDRARRQYF.

This clonotype was observed many times. This rearrangement joins TRBV2 to TRBJ1-1, with 7 nucleotides matching TRBD1. This CDR3 region has 15 residues. Looked up from germline, CDR1 is SNHLY and CDR2 is FYNNEI. The J segment lost 1 base and the V segment lost 3 bases, leaving 5 bases of the junction unmatched. The CDR3 here is CASSDPGQANTEAFF. The CDR3 DNA sequence: TGTGCCAGCAGTGACCCTGGACAGGCGAACACTGAAGCTTTCTTT.

This clonotype has just a few counts. The chain recombines TRBV5-4 with TRBJ1-6, with no clear D. This CDR3 is 15 amino acids long. V was pared by 0 bases and J by 4 bases, with 8 bases between. The germline V gene has CDR1 SGHNT and CDR2 YYREEE (reference sequence). The CDR3 loop reads CASSLGEGYNSPLHF. The CDR3 DNA sequence: TGTGCCAGCAGCTTGGGAGAGGGATATAATTCACCCCTCCACTTT. Full variable domain (rest looked up from reference TRBV5-4 and TRBJ1-6): ETGVTQSPTHLIKTRGQQVTLRCSSQSGHNTVSWYQQALGQGPQFIFQYYREEENGRGNFPPRFSGLQFPNYSSELNVNALELDDSALYLCASSLGEGYNSPLHFGNGTRLTVT.

This clonotype came up many times. The rearrangement links TRBV5-1 to TRBJ1-2; D possibly corresponds to TRBD1 (5 bases). V lost 2 bases to trimming and J lost 3 bases, with 11 bases between them. The CDR3 extends over 14 amino acids. Germline CDR1 and CDR2: SGHRS and YFSETQ. The CDR3 loop is CASSFGAPDYGYTF. CDR3 sequence (DNA): TGCGCCAGCAGCTTTGGGGCACCGGACTATGGCTACACCTTC.

This clonotype was counted a few times. Since the CDR3 does not end with the conserved phenylalanine or tryptophan, this likely comes from a read error. This chain links TRBV5-1 with TRBJ1-5; 7 nucleotides agree with TRBD1. J gave up 5 bases and V 4 bases, and 3 bases lay outside the gene matches. The CDR3 totals 13 residues. Germline V gives CDR1 SGHRS, CDR2 YFSETQ. The DNA of the CDR3 is TGCGCCAGCAGCCGGGACAGTTATCAGCCCCAGCATCTT. It yields the protein CASSRDSYQPQHL.

This clonotype was seen a handful of times. The chain is built from TRBV6-2 or TRBV6-3 and TRBJ1-4, with D possibly TRBD1 on 6 matching bases. CDR1 is MNHEY and CDR2 is SVGEGT in the germline V gene. The V and J ends lost 6 bases and 4 bases respectively, with 15 bases between them. This CDR3 contains 15 residues. CDR3 in amino acids: CASSLWTASNEKLFF. The CDR3 DNA follows: TGTGCCAGCAGCCTTTGGACAGCAAGTAATGAAAAACTGTTTTTT.

This clonotype was seen a few times. The V gene is TRBV4-1, the J gene TRBJ1-5; TRBD1 aligns across 8 bases. This CDR3 has 16 amino acids. With 3 bases clipped from V and 5 bases from J, the junction kept 9 bases outside the gene matches. CDR1 and CDR2 from the germline V gene are MGHRA and YSYEKL. CDR3 in DNA: TGCGCCAGCAGCCACACCGACAGGGGAGGAGATCAGCCCCAGCATTTT. Translating gives CASSHTDRGGDQPQHF.

This clonotype occurred many times. The chain has TRBV20-1 and TRBJ1-5, with D possibly matching TRBD1 (6 bases). CDR3 length equals 15 residues. V was trimmed by 0 bases and J by 6 bases, leaving 15 bases between them. Germline V gene lookup returns CDR1 DFQATT and CDR2 SNEGSKA (reference sequence). The CDR3 DNA reads as TGCAGTGCTAGAGATGTGAGGGGGGACGGTCAGCCCCAGCATTTT. The encoded protein is CSARDVRGDGQPQHF.

This clonotype was recorded only once. The V gene is TRBV2, the J gene TRBJ1-1; possible D gene TRBD1, 5 bases. V was cut by 6 bases and J by 4 bases, with 18 bases left in between. The CDR3 sequence is 15 residues long. CDR1 and CDR2 from the germline V gene are SNHLY and FYNNEI. The CDR3 reads CASSAHRVGGTEAFF. The CDR3 region has the DNA TGTGCCAGCAGCGCCCACCGGGTCGGGGGCACTGAAGCTTTCTTT.

This clonotype occurred once. The chain is built from TRBV28 and TRBJ2-1; TRBD1 matches 8 bases. This CDR3 has 16 amino acids. The V gene's germline CDR1 is MDHEN and CDR2 SYDVKM. The ends lost 6 bases at V and 0 bases at J; junction bases unmatched: 7. The chain's CDR3 is CASRPKQGGSYNEQFF. In DNA, the CDR3 is TGTGCCAGCAGACCAAAACAGGGGGGCTCCTACAATGAGCAGTTCTTC.

In its sample, this clonotype was seen many times. V and J are TRBV18 and TRBJ1-1; TRBD1 might be the D (5 bases). Trimming left V 0 bases short and J 3 bases short, with 5 bases between. Germline CDR1 and CDR2: KGHSH and LQKENI. CDR3 length: 13 residues. DNA for the CDR3: TGTGCCAGCTCACCACCGGGGGACACTGAAGCTTTCTTT. Its protein is CASSPPGDTEAFF.

This clonotype appeared a few times. This chain uses TRBV12-3 or TRBV12-4 with TRBJ1-6; TRBD1 might be the D (5 bases). V lost 1 base and J 9 bases, leaving 13 bases between the germline ends. The CDR3 runs to 15 residues. CDR3 in amino acids: CASSLVGLRGSPLHF. Here the CDR3 DNA reads TGTGCCAGCAGTTTAGTAGGGCTTAGGGGTTCACCCCTCCACTTT.

The V call is TRBV4-1, the J call TRBJ2-3; 8 bases fit TRBD2. In germline, CDR1 is MGHRA, CDR2 YSYEKL. V trimming: 4 bases; J trimming: 4 bases; junction bases outside the gene matches: 13. The length of the CDR3 is 17 residues. The CDR3 DNA is TGCGCCAGCAGCCCCCCCGGGGGGGGGACTTACGCAGATACGCAGTATTTT. It encodes CASSPPGGGTYADTQYF.

The CDR3 reads CASRSTANYGYTF. In DNA, the CDR3 is TGTGCCAGCAGGTCGACGGCTAACTATGGCTACACCTTC. The gene calls are TRBV12-3 or TRBV12-4 and TRBJ1-2, with D unclear. The CDR3 consists of 13 residues. V dropped 6 bases and J dropped 0 bases, with 8 bases sitting between them.

This clonotype has just a few counts. The chain uses TRBV2 and TRBJ1-1; TRBD1 might be the D (6 bases). V was shortened by 6 bases and J by 1 base, with 12 bases between the two germline ends. In germline, CDR1 is SNHLY, CDR2 FYNNEI. The CDR3 extends over 14 amino acids. DNA of the CDR3: TGTGCCAGCAGCGCCAGGGGCGGGAACACTGAAGCTTTCTTT. The encoded protein is CASSARGGNTEAFF.

This clonotype was detected a few times. The genes are TRBV27 and TRBJ2-1, with TRBD2 matching 13 bases. The CDR3 is 17 amino acids. Losses at the gene ends were 5 bases for V and 3 bases for J; bases not matched to a gene: 7. Germline-derived CDR1 and CDR2 are MNHEY and SMNVEV (reference sequence). The CDR3 loop reads CASSPRGLAGVYNEQFF. Here the CDR3 DNA reads TGTGCCAGCAGTCCCCGTGGACTAGCGGGGGTCTACAATGAGCAGTTCTTC.

This clonotype came up many times. The chain uses TRBV28 and TRBJ1-6, with D perhaps TRBD1 (5 bases). Trimming removed 6 bases from V and 5 bases from J, with 8 bases in between. CDR3 length equals 13 residues. The germline gives CDR1 MDHEN, CDR2 SYDVKM. The CDR3 region has the DNA TGTGCCAGCAGCGGGGCCGATAATTCACCCCTCCACTTT. This gives the protein CASSGADNSPLHF.

The chain uses TRBV6-1 and TRBJ2-3; the match to TRBD1 covers 11 bases. The CDR3 loop spans 15 amino acids. Germline assignment: CDR1 MNHNS and CDR2 SASEGT. The V segment lost 10 bases and the J segment 4 bases; nucleotides outside the gene matches: 10. CDR3 DNA sequence: TGTGCCACCACCTTCTGGACAGGGGGCGCAGATACGCAGTATTTT. Translating it yields CATTFWTGGADTQYF.

In its sample, this clonotype was seen many times. CDR3 nucleotide sequence: TGTGCCAGTACCCTGACAGATAACACTGAAGCTTTCTTT. Residues: CASTLTDNTEAFF. This chain connects TRBV19 to TRBJ1-1; D may be TRBD1 (5 bases). The V gene's germline CDR1 is LNHDA and CDR2 SQIVND (reference sequence). The CDR3 spans 13 residues. Trimming cost V 7 bases and J 2 bases, with 11 bases left between them.

This clonotype showed up many times. The DNA for the CDR3 is TGCGCCAGCAGCGCGACGGGACAGGGGTACGAAACTGAAGCTTTCTTT. This encodes CASSATGQGYETEAFF. The V call is TRBV5-1, the J call TRBJ1-1; 10 bases match TRBD1. Trimming at V came to 4 bases and at J to 5 bases, leaving 11 bases not matched to a gene. Germline V CDR1 and CDR2: SGHRS, YFSETQ. The CDR3 is 16 amino acids.

Only a few counts were recorded for this clonotype. The germline gene is not matched at one end of the junction; a read error may be the cause. The chain combines TRBV15 with TRBJ1-5; 7 positions match TRBD1. The CDR3 is 15 amino acids. The germline CDR1 and CDR2 sequences are LNHNV and YYDKDF (reference sequence). CDR3 sequence: CATSGDRAGGQPQHF. The DNA for the CDR3 is TGTGCCACCAGCGGAGATCGAGCAGGGGGACAGCCCCAGCATTTT.

This clonotype showed up many times. The chain links TRBV3-1 to TRBJ1-2; possible D gene TRBD1, 5 bases. Trimming pared 6 bases from V and 8 bases from J, leaving 19 bases between. The CDR3 runs to 14 residues. From germline, CDR1 is LGHDT and CDR2 YNNKEL (reference sequence). The CDR3 protein is CASSSGTIGSGYTF. The CDR3 coding sequence is TGTGCCAGCAGTTCCGGGACGATCGGTTCGGGCTACACCTTC.

The CDR3 DNA is TGTGCCACCGACAGCCGGAACACTGAAGCTTTCTTT. Amino acids: CATDSRNTEAFF. The chain has TRBV28 and TRBJ1-1; TRBD1 is a possible D gene (5 bases). Looked up from germline, CDR1 is MDHEN and CDR2 is SYDVKM. The CDR3 is 12 amino acids. The germline V and J ends were trimmed by 10 bases and 1 base, with 10 bases remaining between them.

This clonotype was counted between two and nine times. V usage is TRBV20-1 and J usage is TRBJ2-1; D might be TRBD1 or TRBD2, each matching 5 bases. The germline CDR1 and CDR2 sequences are DFQATT and SNEGSKA (reference sequence). Trimming stripped 6 bases from V and 4 bases from J, with 19 bases between. The CDR3 is made up of 15 amino acids. Here the CDR3 DNA reads TGCAGTGCCCGCCTAGGGGAGACGATATACAATGAGCAGTTCTTC. Its protein product is CSARLGETIYNEQFF.

The table lists this clonotype with a few counts. The chain links TRBV3-1 to TRBJ1-4, with D possibly matching TRBD1 (6 bases). Germline CDR1 and CDR2: LGHDT and YNNKEL (reference sequence). Trimming shortened V by 4 bases and J by 8 bases, and 20 bases separated the two germline ends. This CDR3 is 16 amino acids long. The CDR3 protein is CASSPRTLLQGEKLFF. In DNA, the CDR3 is TGTGCCAGCAGCCCCCGGACGCTCCTGCAGGGGGAAAAACTGTTTTTT.

This clonotype came up once. J is TRBJ1-1 and V is TRBV24-1; D gene ambiguous. The V end lost 2 bases, the J end lost 11 bases, and 11 bases lay between the germline ends. CDR3 size: 12 residues. In germline, CDR1 is KGHDR, CDR2 SFDVKD. CDR3 sequence: CATSDSQGCAFF. The CDR3 bases are TGTGCCACCAGTGATTCGCAAGGATGCGCTTTCTTT.

This clonotype was detected many times. The V and J genes are TRBV3-1 and TRBJ1-1; D may be TRBD1 (5 bases). Germline CDR1 reads LGHDT; CDR2 reads YNNKEL (reference sequence). The V and J ends lost 1 base and 8 bases respectively, with 17 bases between them. The CDR3 extends over 15 amino acids. The DNA for the CDR3 is TGTGCCAGCAGCCAAGCCCCGGGACCGACGATGGAAGCTTTCTTT. Its protein product is CASSQAPGPTMEAFF.